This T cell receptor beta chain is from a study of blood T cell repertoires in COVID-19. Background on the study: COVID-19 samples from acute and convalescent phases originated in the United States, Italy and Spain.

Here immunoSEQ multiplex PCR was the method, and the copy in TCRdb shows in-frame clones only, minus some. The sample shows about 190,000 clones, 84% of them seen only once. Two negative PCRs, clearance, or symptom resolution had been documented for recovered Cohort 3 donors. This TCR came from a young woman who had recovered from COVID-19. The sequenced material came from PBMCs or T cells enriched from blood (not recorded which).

The CDR3 is CASISSPGNQPQHF. CDR3 bases: TGTGCCAGCATATCATCCCCGGGCAATCAGCCCCAGCATTTT. The gene calls are TRBV28 and TRBJ1-5; D is undetermined. CDR3 length equals 14 residues. The ends were cut back, 7 bases at V and 2 bases at J, with 12 bases in the middle. Germline CDR1 reads MDHEN; CDR2 reads SYDVKM.